This section outlines one T cell receptor beta chain sequence together with its context. Its antigen is not known. This may be a read error: a much more frequent sequence differs by one nucleotide. Other DNA sequences in the same sample also yield this CDR3. The assay ran at deep level. Data came from immunoSEQ multiplex PCR; TCRdb stores just in-frame clones and leaves some out. The sample comprises some 2,000,000 clones, about 95% of which are singletons, and around 1.1% rests with the top ten. The sample comes from a study of shared clonotypes between healthy human individuals. Study results and caveats: The generation probabilities recorded for non-shared clonotypes fell below those of clonotypes shared by all four donors.

Terminally differentiated effector memory CD45RA+ cells were left out of the naive CD8 fraction, which was CD45RO-negative and positively selected for CCR7. The specimen sequenced was naive CD8+ T cells sorted from blood. This receptor was identified in a man aged 18 to 35 in good health.

CDR3 loop: CASSFGGYEQYF. The CDR3 bases are TGTGCCAGCAGCTTCGGGGGCTACGAGCAGTACTTC. The chain recombines TRBV5-8 with TRBJ2-7, with D perhaps matching TRBD2 (6 bases). Germline V gene lookup returns CDR1 SGHTS and CDR2 YDEGEE. This CDR3 region has 12 residues. Trimming took off 2 bases at V and 3 bases at J, with 6 bases between the two ends. Looking up the rest from reference TRBV5-8 and TRBJ2-7 gives the full variable domain: EAGVTQSPTHLIKTRGQQATLRCSPISGHTSVYWYQQALGLGLQFLLWYDEGEERNRGNFPPRFSGRQFPNYSSELNVNALELEDSALYLCASSFGGYEQYFGPGTRLTVT.